This T cell receptor beta chain is drawn from a study of siplizumab effects on memory and regulatory T cells. General study results and limits: Siplizumab brought about a significant reduction in alloreactive sequences traceable to unstimulated CD4+ memory cells.

Germline assignment: CDR1 MNHEY and CDR2 SVGAGI. The germline V and J ends were trimmed by 6 bases and 7 bases, with 12 bases remaining between them. This CDR3 region has 12 residues. Only in-frame clones appear in the TCRdb table, and some are missing; sequencing was by immunoSEQ multiplex PCR. The repertoire holds 90,000 to 120,000 clones, with approximately 92% as singletons. With respect to this clone: Its antigen is still unknown.

This receptor was obtained from a human donor in good health. Some clones in this sample may be carry-over from other donors' samples. Sequenced material: CD4+ T cells sorted from blood. V usage is TRBV6-5 and J usage is TRBJ1-2, with D possibly being TRBD1 (5 bases). DNA of the CDR3: TGTGCCAGCAGGCTCAAACAGGCTGGCTACACCTTC. Amino acids: CASRLKQAGYTF.